These T cell receptor beta chains were read from a single sample in a study of T cell changes during pregnancy in multiple sclerosis. TCRdb's table, derived via immunoSEQ multiplex PCR, lists solely in-frame clones and lacks some. The data hold tens of thousands of clones, with under 95% observed a single time. Source: peripheral blood, taken in the first trimester of pregnancy. The receptors come from a female donor in good health, enrolled as a control in a pregnancy study. CDR3s leave out the opening cysteine and the closing phenylalanine or tryptophan.

V,CDR3
TRBV15,ATSTGFSNQPQH
TRBV2,ASEDSEQY
TRBV19,ASSTPDSKDYNEQF
TRBV5-6,ASSLGGLASFAGELF
TRBV29-1,SVTPPTGGNEKLF
TRBV6-5,ASQGRTGINYGYT
TRBV9,ASSVTEGLNSPLH
TRBV7-9,ASSSNRGQKLF
TRBV7-2,ASSTGATTEAF
TRBV19,ASSIAGLAGNEQF
TRBV5-1,ASSPIAGGTGNEQF
TRBV10-3,AISESGGTGGPYGYT
TRBV28,ASSLVRNTNEKLF
TRBV6-1,ASSVPTPRTYEQY
TRBV6-5,ASSPPGFAAF
TRBV14,ASSQTVLNYGYT
TRBV4-2,ASSQGQGTYEQY
TRBV5-6,ASSLGQDSVPYGYT
TRBV28,ASSDPGGSGNTIY
TRBV10-2,ASRSTGGGQETQY
TRBV25-1,ASSDSPGTGGTDTQY
TRBV6-1,ASREGLATDTQY
TRBV9,ASSSAGGQFYEQY
TRBV2,ASSDPDNYEQY
TRBV4-1,ASSQDRLRDTQY
TRBV20-1,SASEANEQF
TRBV5-4,ASSEYSSNQPQH
TRBV7-3,ASSPDNAGELF
TRBV10-1,ATQASFQGAYEQY
TRBV11-2,ASSLWSEQY
TRBV10-3,AISEQGGYYGYT
TRBV11-2,ASSLGRNSGNTIY
TRBV25-1,ASTPNESDNSPLH
TRBV4-3,ASSLSGGNYNEQF
TRBV19,ASSILGSDGRYGYT
TRBV7-9,ASEQGSYNSPLH
TRBV7-2,ASSPQGTGGVGGNTIY
TRBV7-6,ASSLADGGDEQF
TRBV27,ASSLYRSQTSYGYT
TRBV9,ASSPWGEYNEQF
TRBV5-6,ASSPGGGAFKY
TRBV7-2,ASSLVWGRRGELF
TRBV6-5,ASSSSPESNQPQH
TRBV11-2,ASSLGTADHGYT
TRBV10-3,AISALRAPRVPLH
TRBV5-4,ASSPNPGQGQSTIY
TRBV7-9,ASRPPPRLGNEQY
TRBV4-3,ASSQTLPGQGYNEQF